The sequence of this TCR beta chain was determined in a study of blood T cell repertoires in COVID-19. Study-level information: Material from acute and convalescent COVID-19 was sourced from the United States, Italy and Spain. From T cells, B-cell-depleted T cells, or PBMCs came the material, which was cDNA or gDNA.

The CDR3 is made up of 16 amino acids. The J segment lost 6 bases and the V segment lost 3 bases, leaving 7 bases of the junction unmatched. CDR1 is LNHDA and CDR2 is SQIVND in the germline V gene (reference sequence). Using immunoSEQ multiplex PCR, the repertoire was profiled, and TCRdb retains in-frame clones only, with some absent. The table includes some 270,000 clones, around 82% detected once. Sequencing was carried out using peripheral blood. The sequence was collected from a human donor with COVID-19, enrolled during active disease. The donor label of this sample is uncertain. This sequence joins TRBV19 and TRBJ2-3; 12 bases are shared with TRBD2. CDR3 coding DNA: TGTGCCAGTAGTATCTTACTAGCGGGAGGTATGGATACGCAGTATTTT. Its protein is CASSILLAGGMDTQYF.